The clone carrying this T cell receptor beta chain was found a few times. This entry is derived from a study of quantifying T cell responses using KT2 cells. As for the study in general: RNA was reverse transcribed with TCR alpha and beta constant-region primers.

Trimming took 2 bases from V and 2 from J, leaving 10 bases between them. Germline CDR1 is MNHEY and CDR2 is SMNVEV (reference sequence). CDR3 length equals 16 residues. A single-stranded UMI oligo with SP2 sequence was ligated to cDNA 3' ends. First-round PCR used three to four cycles and beta primers RC1.1 and RC1.2 covering TRBC1 and TRBC2. TCRdb re-derived calls from the UMI-ligation and nested PCR reads in MiXCR, one entry per CDR3 protein. The table records around 35,000 distinct CDR3 sequences, under 13% of them present only once. The sequencing input was PBMCs spiked with cells of the T cell clone KT2. The sequence derives from a human donor. The chain carries TRBV27 and TRBJ1-6, with D maybe TRBD1 (5 bases). The CDR3 loop is CASSLRGTPYNSPLHF. The CDR3 DNA reads as TGTGCCAGCAGTTTACGGGGCACCCCCTATAATTCACCCCTCCACTTT.